This T cell receptor beta chain was captured in a study of shared clonotypes between healthy human individuals. This clone has a handful of counts. Generated by immunoSEQ multiplex PCR, the TCRdb table keeps only in-frame clones and is missing some. Seen here are more than 850,000 clones, 78% observed once, and the top ten hold more than 0.45%. This CDR3 has 14 amino acids. J was trimmed by 10 bases and V by 4 bases; bases with no gene match: 8. Germline V gene sequence: CDR1 LNHDA, CDR2 SQIVND (reference sequence). The sample consisted of memory CD4+ T cells from PBMCs. The subset denotes: CD45RA-negative fraction. V gene TRBV19 combines with J gene TRBJ2-1; 9 bases map to TRBD1. The origin of this receptor is a man aged 18 to 35 in good health. Some clones in this sample may be carry-over from other donors' samples. DNA for the CDR3: TGTGCCAGTAGTAGGGACAGGGATGTGTGGGAGCAGTTCTTC. Its protein is CASSRDRDVWEQFF.